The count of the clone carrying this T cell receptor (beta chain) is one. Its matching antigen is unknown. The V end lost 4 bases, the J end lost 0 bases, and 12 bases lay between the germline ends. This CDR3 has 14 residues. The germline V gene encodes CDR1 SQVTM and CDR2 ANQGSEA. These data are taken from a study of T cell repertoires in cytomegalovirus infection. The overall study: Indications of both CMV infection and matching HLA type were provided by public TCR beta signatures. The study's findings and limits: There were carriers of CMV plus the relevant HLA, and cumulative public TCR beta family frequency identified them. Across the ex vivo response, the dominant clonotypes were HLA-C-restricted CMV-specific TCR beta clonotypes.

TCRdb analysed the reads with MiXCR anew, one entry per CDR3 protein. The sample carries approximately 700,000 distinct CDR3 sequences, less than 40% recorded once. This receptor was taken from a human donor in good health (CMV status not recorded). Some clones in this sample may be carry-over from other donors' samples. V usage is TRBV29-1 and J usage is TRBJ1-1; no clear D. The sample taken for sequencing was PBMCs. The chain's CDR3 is CSVGGGWMNTEAFF. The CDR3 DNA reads TGCAGCGTTGGTGGAGGGTGGATGAACACTGAAGCTTTCTTT.